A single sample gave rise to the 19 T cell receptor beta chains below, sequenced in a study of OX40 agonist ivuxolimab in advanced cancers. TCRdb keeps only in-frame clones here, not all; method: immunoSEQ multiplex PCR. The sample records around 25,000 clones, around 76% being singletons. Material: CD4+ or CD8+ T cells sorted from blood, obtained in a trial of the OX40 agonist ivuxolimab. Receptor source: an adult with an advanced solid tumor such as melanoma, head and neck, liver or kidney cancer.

The CDR3 spells CASSAIQRGAGTDTQYF. The CDR3 bases are TGCGCCAGCAGCGCAATACAGCGGGGGGCGGGCACAGATACGCAGTATTTT. This chain uses TRBV4-1 with TRBJ2-3, with 9 bases lining up with TRBD2. Trimming cost V 5 bases and J 1 base; bases outside gene matches: 10. The CDR3 totals 17 residues. Per the germline V gene, CDR1 is MGHRA and CDR2 is YSYEKL.

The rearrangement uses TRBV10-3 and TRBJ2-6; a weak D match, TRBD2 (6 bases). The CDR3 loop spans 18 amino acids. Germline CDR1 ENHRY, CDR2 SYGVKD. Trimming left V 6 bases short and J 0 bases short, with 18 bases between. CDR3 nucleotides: TGTGCCATCAGCGGGGCAAGGGAGGCCGTCTCTGGGGCCAACGTCCTGACTTTC. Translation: CAISGAREAVSGANVLTF.

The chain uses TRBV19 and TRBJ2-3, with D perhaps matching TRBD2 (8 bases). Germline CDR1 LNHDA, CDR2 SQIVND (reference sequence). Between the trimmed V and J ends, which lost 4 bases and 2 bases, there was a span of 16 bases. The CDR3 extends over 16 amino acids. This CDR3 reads CASSRQGLGVTDTQYF. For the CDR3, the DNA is TGTGCCAGTAGTAGACAGGGACTAGGCGTCACAGATACGCAGTATTTT.

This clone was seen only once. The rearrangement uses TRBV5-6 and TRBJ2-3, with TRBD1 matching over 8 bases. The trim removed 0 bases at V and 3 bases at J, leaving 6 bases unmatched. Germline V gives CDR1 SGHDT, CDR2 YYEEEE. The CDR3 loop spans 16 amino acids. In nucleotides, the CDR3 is TGTGCCAGCAGCTTGGGCGGCAGGGGGCAGACAGATACGCAGTATTTT. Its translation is CASSLGGRGQTDTQYF.

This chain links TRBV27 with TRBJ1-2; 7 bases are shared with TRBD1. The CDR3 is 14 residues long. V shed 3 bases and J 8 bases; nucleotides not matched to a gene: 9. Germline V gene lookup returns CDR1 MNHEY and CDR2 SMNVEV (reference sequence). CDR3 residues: CASSLWAGGNGYTF. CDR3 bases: TGTGCCAGCAGTTTGTGGGCAGGGGGGAACGGCTACACCTTC.

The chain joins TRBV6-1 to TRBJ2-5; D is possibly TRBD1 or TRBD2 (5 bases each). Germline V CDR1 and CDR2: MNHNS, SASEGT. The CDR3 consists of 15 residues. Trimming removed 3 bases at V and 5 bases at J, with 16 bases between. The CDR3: CASSDTGDRPETQYF. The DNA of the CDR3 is TGTGCCAGCAGTGATACCGGGGACCGTCCCGAGACCCAGTACTTC.

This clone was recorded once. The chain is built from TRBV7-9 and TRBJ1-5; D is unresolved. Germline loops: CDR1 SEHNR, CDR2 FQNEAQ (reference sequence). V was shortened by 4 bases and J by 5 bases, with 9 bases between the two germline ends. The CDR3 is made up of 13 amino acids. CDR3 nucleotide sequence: TGTGCCAGCAGCTCCCCGCCAGATCAGCCCCAGCATTTT. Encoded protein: CASSSPPDQPQHF.

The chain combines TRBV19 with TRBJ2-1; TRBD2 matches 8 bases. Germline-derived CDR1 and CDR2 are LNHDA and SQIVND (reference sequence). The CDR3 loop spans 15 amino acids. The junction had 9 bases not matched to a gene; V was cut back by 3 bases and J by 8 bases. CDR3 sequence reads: CASSIDGGGSDEQFF. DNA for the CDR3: TGTGCCAGTAGTATCGACGGCGGGGGGTCTGATGAGCAGTTCTTC.

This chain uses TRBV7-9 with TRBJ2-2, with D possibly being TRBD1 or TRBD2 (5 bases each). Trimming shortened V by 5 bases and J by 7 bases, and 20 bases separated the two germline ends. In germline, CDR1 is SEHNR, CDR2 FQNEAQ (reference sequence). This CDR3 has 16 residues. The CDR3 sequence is CASSQSKGPRGGELFF. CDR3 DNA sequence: TGTGCCAGCAGCCAAAGCAAGGGACCCAGAGGCGGGGAGCTGTTTTTT.

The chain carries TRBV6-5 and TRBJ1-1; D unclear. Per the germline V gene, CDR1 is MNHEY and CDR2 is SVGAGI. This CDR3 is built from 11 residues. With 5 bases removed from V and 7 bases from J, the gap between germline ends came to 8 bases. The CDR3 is CASSNRYEAFF. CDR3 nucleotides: TGTGCCAGCAGTAACCGTTATGAAGCTTTCTTT.

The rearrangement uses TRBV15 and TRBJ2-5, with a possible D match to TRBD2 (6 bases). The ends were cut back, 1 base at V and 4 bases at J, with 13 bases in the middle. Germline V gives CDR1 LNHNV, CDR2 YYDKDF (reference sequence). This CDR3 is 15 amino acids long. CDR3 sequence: CATSRGILASETQYF. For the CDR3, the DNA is TGTGCCACCAGCAGAGGGATTCTAGCGTCAGAGACCCAGTACTTC.

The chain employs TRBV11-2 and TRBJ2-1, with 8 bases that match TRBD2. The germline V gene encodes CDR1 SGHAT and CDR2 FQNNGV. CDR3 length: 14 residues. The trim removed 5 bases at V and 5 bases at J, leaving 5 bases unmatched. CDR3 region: CASSLSGGDNEQFF. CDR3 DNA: TGTGCCAGCAGCCTCAGCGGGGGAGACAATGAGCAGTTCTTC.

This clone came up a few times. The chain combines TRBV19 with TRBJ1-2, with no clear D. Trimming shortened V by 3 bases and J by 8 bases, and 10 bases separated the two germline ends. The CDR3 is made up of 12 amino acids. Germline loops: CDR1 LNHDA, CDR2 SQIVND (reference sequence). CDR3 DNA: TGTGCCAGTAGTATGTCGTGGTTCGGCTACACCTTC. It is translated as CASSMSWFGYTF.

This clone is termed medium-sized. The chain's CDR3 is CASSFLQSSYEQYF. CDR3 bases: TGTGCCAGCAGCTTCTTACAGTCCTCCTACGAGCAGTACTTC. This chain joins TRBV5-6 and TRBJ2-7, with D unresolved. V lost 2 bases, J lost 0 bases, and 9 bases lay in between. This CDR3 contains 14 residues. The germline gives CDR1 SGHDT, CDR2 YYEEEE.

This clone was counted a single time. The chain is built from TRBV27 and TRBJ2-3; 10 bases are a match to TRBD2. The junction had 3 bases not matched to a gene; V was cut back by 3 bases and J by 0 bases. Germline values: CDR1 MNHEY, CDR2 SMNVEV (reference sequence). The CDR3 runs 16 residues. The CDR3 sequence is CASSFRAGGSTDTQYF. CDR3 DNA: TGTGCCAGCAGTTTCCGAGCGGGGGGGAGCACAGATACGCAGTATTTT.

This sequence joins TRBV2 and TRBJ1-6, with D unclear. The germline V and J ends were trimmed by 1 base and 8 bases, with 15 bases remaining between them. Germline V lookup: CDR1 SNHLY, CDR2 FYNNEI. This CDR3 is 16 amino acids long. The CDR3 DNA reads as TGTGCCAGCAGTGAAGTCGACTCACCCTCTTATTCACCCCTCCACTTT. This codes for CASSEVDSPSYSPLHF.

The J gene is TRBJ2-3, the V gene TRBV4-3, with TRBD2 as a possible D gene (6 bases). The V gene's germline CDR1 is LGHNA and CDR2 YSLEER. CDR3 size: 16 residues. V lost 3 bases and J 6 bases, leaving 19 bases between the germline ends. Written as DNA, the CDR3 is TGCGCCAGCAGCCACAAGATCGGGGGATATGGTGATACGCAGTATTTT. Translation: CASSHKIGGYGDTQYF.

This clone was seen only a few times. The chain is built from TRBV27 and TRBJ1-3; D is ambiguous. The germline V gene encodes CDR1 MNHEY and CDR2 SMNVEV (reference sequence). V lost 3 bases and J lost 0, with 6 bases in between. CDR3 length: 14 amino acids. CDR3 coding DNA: TGTGCCAGCAGTTTCACCGCCTCTGGAAACACCATATATTTT. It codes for CASSFTASGNTIYF.

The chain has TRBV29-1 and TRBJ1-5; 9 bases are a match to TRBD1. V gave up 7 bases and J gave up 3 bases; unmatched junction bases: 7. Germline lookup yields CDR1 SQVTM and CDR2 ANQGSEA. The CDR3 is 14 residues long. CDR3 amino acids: CSALTGGTNQPQHF. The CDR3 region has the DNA TGCAGCGCCCTGACAGGGGGTACCAATCAGCCCCAGCATTTT.